This T cell receptor beta chain was identified in a study of neoadjuvant anti-PD-1 for oral cavity cancer. Generated by immunoSEQ multiplex PCR, the TCRdb table keeps only in-frame clones and is missing some. The sample has 15,000 or so clones; around 62% are singletons. This CDR3 has 14 amino acids. The V and J ends lost 7 bases and 5 bases respectively, with 15 bases between them. Germline V CDR1 and CDR2: SEHNR, FQNEAQ (reference sequence). Patients had newly diagnosed, untreated stage II-IVA oral cavity squamous cell carcinoma. This clone was detected a few times. The input for sequencing was PBMCs, taken before nivolumab (anti-PD-1) treatment. The chain has TRBV7-9 and TRBJ1-5; no reliable D call. The sequence was obtained from a person aged 40 to 85 with oral cavity squamous cell carcinoma. The CDR3 DNA follows: TGTGCCAGCACCAATGGCGGGTTCGATCAGCCCCAGCATTTT. Its protein product is CASTNGGFDQPQHF.